This TCR beta chain was recovered during a study of vaccination effects on CD4 cells after COVID-19. Ahead of sequencing, the ViraFEST assay grew antigen-specific CD4+ T cells using viral peptide pools. Cells that had been cultured for about 10 days were the source of isolated CD4+ T cells. People in the vaccine group had not been infected with SARS-CoV-2 before, and their nucleocapsid antibodies were negative. On day 3 and again on day 7, half the medium was replaced with IL-2 medium. Study-wide results and limits: Convalescent patients numbered few in the study; early post-infection timepoints were missing entirely.

As regards this clone: What it binds is not known.

Data came from immunoSEQ multiplex PCR; TCRdb stores just in-frame clones and leaves some out. In the table there are more than 35,000 clones, about 66% of which are singletons. From germline, CDR1 is SGHRS and CDR2 YFSETQ. CDR3 length: 15 residues. V lost 0 bases, J lost 11 bases, and 7 bases stayed unmatched. V and J are TRBV5-1 and TRBJ2-1, with 11 bases matching TRBD2. The material sequenced was CD4+ T cells from PBMCs cultured with HCoV-OC43 spike peptides, taken before COVID-19 vaccination. Subset: HCoV-OC43 spike overlapping peptide pool stimulation. This receptor was taken from a human donor who received a COVID-19 vaccine. CDR3 sequence reads: CASSLGLAGQSKQFF. The CDR3 DNA reads as TGCGCCAGCAGCTTGGGACTAGCGGGACAGAGTAAGCAGTTCTTC.